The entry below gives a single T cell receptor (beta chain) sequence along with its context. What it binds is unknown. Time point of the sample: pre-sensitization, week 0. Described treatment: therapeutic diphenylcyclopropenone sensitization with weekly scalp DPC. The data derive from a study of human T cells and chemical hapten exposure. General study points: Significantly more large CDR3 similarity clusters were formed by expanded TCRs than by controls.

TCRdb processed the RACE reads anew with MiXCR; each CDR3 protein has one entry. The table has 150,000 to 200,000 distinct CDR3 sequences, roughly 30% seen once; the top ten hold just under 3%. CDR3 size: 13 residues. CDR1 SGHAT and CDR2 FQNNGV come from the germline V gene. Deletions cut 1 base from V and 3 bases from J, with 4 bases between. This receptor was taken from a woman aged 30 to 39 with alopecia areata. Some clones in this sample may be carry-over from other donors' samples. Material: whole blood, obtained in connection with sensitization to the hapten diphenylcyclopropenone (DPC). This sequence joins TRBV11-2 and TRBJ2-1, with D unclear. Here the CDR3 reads CASSLGNYNEQFF. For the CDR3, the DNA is TGTGCCAGCAGCTTAGGTAACTACAATGAGCAGTTCTTC.